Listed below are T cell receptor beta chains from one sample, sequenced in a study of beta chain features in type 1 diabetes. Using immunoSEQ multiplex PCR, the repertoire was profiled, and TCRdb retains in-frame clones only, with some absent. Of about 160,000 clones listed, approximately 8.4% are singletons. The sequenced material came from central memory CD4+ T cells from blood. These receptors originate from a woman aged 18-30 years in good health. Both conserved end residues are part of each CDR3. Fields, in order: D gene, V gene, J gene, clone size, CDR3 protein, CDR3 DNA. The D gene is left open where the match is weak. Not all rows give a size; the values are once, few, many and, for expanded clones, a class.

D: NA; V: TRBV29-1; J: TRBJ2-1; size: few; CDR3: CSVEDWRSLFNEQFF; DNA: TGCAGCGTTGAAGATTGGCGGTCCCTTTTCAATGAGCAGTTCTTC
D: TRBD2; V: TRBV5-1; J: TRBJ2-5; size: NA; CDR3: CASSSVGGSQETQYF; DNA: TGCGCCAGCAGCTCGGTGGGGGGGAGTCAAGAGACCCAGTACTTC
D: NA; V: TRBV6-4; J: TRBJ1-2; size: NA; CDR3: CASGGVSGYTF; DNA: TGTGCCAGCGGGGGCGTGAGTGGCTACACCTTC
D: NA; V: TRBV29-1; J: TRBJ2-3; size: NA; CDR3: CSVVSTGGVTQYF; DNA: TGCAGCGTCGTATCGACTGGGGGCGTTACGCAGTATTTT
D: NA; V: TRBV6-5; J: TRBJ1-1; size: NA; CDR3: CASSRDTAGNTEAFF; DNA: TGTGCCAGCAGTCGGGACACCGCGGGTAACACTGAAGCTTTCTTT
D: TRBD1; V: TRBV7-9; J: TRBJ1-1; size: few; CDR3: CASSYGQGGLRAFF; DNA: TGTGCCAGCAGCTACGGACAGGGCGGGTTGAGGGCTTTCTTT
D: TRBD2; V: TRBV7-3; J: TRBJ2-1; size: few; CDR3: CASSLNGGGNEQFF; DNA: TGTGCCAGCAGCCTCAATGGGGGGGGCAATGAGCAGTTCTTC
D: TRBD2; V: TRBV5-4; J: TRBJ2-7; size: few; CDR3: CASSPRTSGFSYEQYF; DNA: TGTGCCAGCAGTCCTCGGACTAGCGGGTTCTCCTACGAGCAGTACTTC
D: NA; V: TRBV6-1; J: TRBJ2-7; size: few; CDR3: CASNPRDLPYEQYF; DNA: TGTGCCAGCAACCCCCGGGACTTACCTTACGAGCAGTACTTC
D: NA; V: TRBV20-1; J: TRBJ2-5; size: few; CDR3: CRLGPQETQYF; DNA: TGCAGGCTTGGGCCCCAAGAGACCCAGTACTTC
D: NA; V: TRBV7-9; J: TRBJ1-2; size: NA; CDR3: CASSASAVTIYGYTF; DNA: TGTGCCAGCAGCGCATCGGCGGTGACTATCTATGGCTACACCTTC
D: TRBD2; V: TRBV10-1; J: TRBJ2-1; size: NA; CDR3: CASSWGLDEQFF; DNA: TGCGCCAGCAGTTGGGGACTAGATGAGCAGTTCTTC
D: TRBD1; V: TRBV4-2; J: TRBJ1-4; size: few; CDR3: CASSRGQGRDNEKLFF; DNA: TGTGCCAGCAGCCGCGGACAGGGCCGCGATAATGAAAAACTGTTTTTT
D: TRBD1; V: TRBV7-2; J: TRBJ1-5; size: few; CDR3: CASSSTGGGQPQHF; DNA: TGTGCCAGCAGCTCGACAGGGGGCGGGCAGCCCCAGCATTTT
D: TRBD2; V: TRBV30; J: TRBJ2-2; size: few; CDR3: CAWTLGGITGELFF; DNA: TGTGCCTGGACGTTGGGGGGGATAACCGGGGAGCTGTTTTTT
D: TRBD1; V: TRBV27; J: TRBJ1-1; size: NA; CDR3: CASSARQGLETEAFF; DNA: TGTGCCAGCAGTGCGCGACAGGGGTTAGAGACTGAAGCTTTCTTT
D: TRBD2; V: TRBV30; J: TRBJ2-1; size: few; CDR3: CAWSHASGGFDEQFF; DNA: TGTGCCTGGAGTCATGCTAGCGGGGGGTTCGATGAGCAGTTCTTC
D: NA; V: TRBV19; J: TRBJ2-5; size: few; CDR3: CASGKGLRLETQYF; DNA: TGTGCCAGCGGGAAGGGTCTTCGTCTGGAGACCCAGTACTTC
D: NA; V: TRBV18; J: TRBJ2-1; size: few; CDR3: CASSPQTVYNEQFF; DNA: TGTGCCAGCTCACCACAAACGGTGTACAATGAGCAGTTCTTC
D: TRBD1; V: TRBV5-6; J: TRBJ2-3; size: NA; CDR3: CASSLVPGQGTDTQYF; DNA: TGTGCCAGCAGCTTGGTCCCGGGACAGGGAACAGATACGCAGTATTTT
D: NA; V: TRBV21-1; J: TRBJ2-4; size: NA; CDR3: CASSKVPHEGANGNF; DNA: TGTGCCAGCAGCAAAGTTCCCCATGAGGGGGCCAACGGGAACTTC
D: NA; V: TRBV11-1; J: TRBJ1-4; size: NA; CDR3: CANHQKCVQGRNEKLFF; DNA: TGTGCCAATCACCAGAAGTGTGTGCAGGGAAGAAATGAAAAACTGTTTTTT
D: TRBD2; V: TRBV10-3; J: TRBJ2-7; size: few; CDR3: CAISEDSGGGPNEQYF; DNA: TGTGCCATCAGTGAGGATAGCGGGGGAGGGCCAAACGAGCAGTACTTC
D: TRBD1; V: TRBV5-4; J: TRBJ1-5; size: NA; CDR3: CASSAGQDAVAQHF; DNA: TGTGCCAGCAGCGCTGGACAGGACGCCGTGGCCCAGCATTTT
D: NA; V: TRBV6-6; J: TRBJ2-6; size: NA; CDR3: CASHPVGSGANVLTF; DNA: TGTGCCAGCCACCCGGTCGGTTCTGGGGCCAACGTCCTGACTTTC
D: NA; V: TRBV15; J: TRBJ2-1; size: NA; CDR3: CATSSKGGTEQFF; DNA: TGTGCCACCAGCTCTAAAGGAGGGACTGAGCAGTTCTTC
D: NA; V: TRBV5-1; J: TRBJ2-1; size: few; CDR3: CASTGYNEQFF; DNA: TGCGCCAGTACAGGGTACAATGAGCAGTTCTTC